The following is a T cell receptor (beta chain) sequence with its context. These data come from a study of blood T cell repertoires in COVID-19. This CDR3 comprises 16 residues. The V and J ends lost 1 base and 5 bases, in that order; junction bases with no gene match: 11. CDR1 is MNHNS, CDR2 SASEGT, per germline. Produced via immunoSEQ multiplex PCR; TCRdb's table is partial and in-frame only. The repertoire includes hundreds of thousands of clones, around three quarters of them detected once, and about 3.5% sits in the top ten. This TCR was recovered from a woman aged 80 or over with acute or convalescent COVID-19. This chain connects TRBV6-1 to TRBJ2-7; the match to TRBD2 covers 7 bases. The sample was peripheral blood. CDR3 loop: CASSEGGGLLGNEQYF. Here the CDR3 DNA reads TGTGCCAGCAGTGAAGGGGGAGGGTTGCTGGGTAACGAGCAGTACTTC.